This T cell receptor beta chain was sequenced in a study of graft-versus-host responses after intestinal transplantation. To note about this clone: What it recognizes is unknown.

Sequencing used immunoSEQ multiplex PCR; TCRdb keeps in-frame clones, though not all of them. The sample yields 120,000 or so clones, 90% to 95% seen once. V was clipped by 5 bases and J by 1 base, with 8 bases between them. Germline V lookup: CDR1 MDHEN, CDR2 SYDVKM. The CDR3 spans 13 residues. The chain recombines TRBV28 with TRBJ1-2; a possible D gene is TRBD1 (5 bases). The sequencing used unstimulated CD8+ T cells sorted from spleen or lymph node cells, collected before intestinal transplant. The TCR comes from a human donor who received an intestinal transplant. CDR3 sequence: CASSHDSNYGYTF. The CDR3 DNA is TGTGCCAGCAGTCACGACAGTAACTATGGCTACACCTTC.